The 18 T cell receptor beta chains below come from one sample, sequenced in a study of identical twins. One entry per CDR3 protein, called by TCRdb with MiXCR from the 5' RACE reads. The sample shows 400,000 to 550,000 distinct CDR3 sequences, 22% of them seen only once. The sample was also reused in another study, on T cells expressing NK-cell markers.

The sample taken for sequencing was CD4+ T cells sorted from blood. Source of these receptors: a woman aged 18-29 years in good health.

V gene TRBV20-1 combines with J gene TRBJ1-5, with unresolved D. Trimming cost V 1 base and J 4 bases, with 5 bases left between them. Germline V gene lookup returns CDR1 DFQATT and CDR2 SNEGSKA (reference sequence). The CDR3 is 12 residues long. The CDR3 loop is CSARARNQPQHF. In DNA form, the CDR3 reads TGCAGTGCTAGAGCAAGAAATCAGCCCCAGCATTTT.

This clonotype was observed a handful of times. The V call is TRBV9, the J call TRBJ1-3; 9 bases align to TRBD1. This CDR3 contains 15 residues. Per the germline V gene, CDR1 is SGDLS and CDR2 is YYNGEE. V lost 3 bases to trimming and J lost 3 bases; unmatched junction nucleotides: 4. The DNA for the CDR3 is TGTGCCAGCAGCGATTACAGGGGGCTTGGAAACACCATATATTTT. Translating it yields CASSDYRGLGNTIYF.

The chain uses TRBV20-1 and TRBJ2-1; D may correspond to TRBD1 or TRBD2 (5 bases each). Trimming cost V 5 bases and J 0 bases, with 32 bases left between them. CDR3 length equals 21 residues. Germline CDR1 and CDR2: DFQATT and SNEGSKA (reference sequence). The CDR3 DNA follows: TGCAGTGCTGGGAGCGCTCGGGGCAGCAGACCTACTTATAGCTCCTACAATGAGCAGTTCTTC. Translation: CSAGSARGSRPTYSSYNEQFF.

This clonotype was counted a few times. The J gene is TRBJ1-5, the V gene TRBV20-1, with unresolved D. Germline V gene sequence: CDR1 DFQATT, CDR2 SNEGSKA (reference sequence). Trimming left V 3 bases short and J 3 bases short, with 12 bases between. The CDR3 consists of 14 residues. The CDR3 sequence is CSASATDPNQPQHF. Written as DNA, the CDR3 is TGCAGTGCTAGCGCCACAGATCCCAATCAGCCCCAGCATTTT.

This clonotype was picked up a small number of times. The rearrangement uses TRBV6-5 and TRBJ2-3; D may be TRBD2 (6 bases). Per germline, CDR1 MNHEY and CDR2 SVGAGI. V shed 4 bases and J shed 7 bases, with 24 bases lying between them. The CDR3 runs to 17 residues. The CDR3 coding sequence is TGTGCCAGCAGTTCCACTTCCGGGACTGGCTCGGGGAATACGCAGTATTTT. This gives the protein CASSSTSGTGSGNTQYF.

This clonotype was recorded a few times. This chain uses TRBV4-3 with TRBJ2-7; 13 bases are shared with TRBD2. V was pared by 1 base and J by 12 bases, with 9 bases of the junction left unmatched. Germline loops: CDR1 LGHNA, CDR2 YSLEER. This CDR3 spans 15 amino acids. The CDR3 DNA is TGCGCCAGCAGCCAAGCCGGGACTAGCGGGACCCAGCCGTACTTC. It is translated as CASSQAGTSGTQPYF.

This clonotype was seen only a few times. The gene calls are TRBV6-1 and TRBJ2-2; D remains ambiguous. The germline CDR1 and CDR2 sequences are MNHNS and SASEGT. V was cut by 7 bases and J by 4 bases, with 10 bases left in between. The CDR3 is 13 residues long. CDR3 nucleotide sequence: TGTGCCAGCAAAGGAGCGACCACCGGGGAGCTGTTTTTT. Protein sequence: CASKGATTGELFF.

The chain recombines TRBV5-1 with TRBJ1-1, with 7 bases aligning to TRBD1. The CDR3 runs to 13 residues. Per the germline V gene, CDR1 is SGHRS and CDR2 is YFSETQ. The ends lost 4 bases at V and 6 bases at J; junction bases unmatched: 6. CDR3 protein: CASSRGQEAEAFF. In nucleotides, the CDR3 is TGCGCCAGCAGCCGCGGACAGGAGGCTGAAGCTTTCTTT.

The genes are TRBV7-9 and TRBJ2-7, with 10 bases lining up with TRBD2. V dropped 5 bases and J dropped 5; count of bases not matched to a gene: 12. Germline V gene sequence: CDR1 SEHNR, CDR2 FQNEAQ (reference sequence). The CDR3 has 16 amino acids. This CDR3 reads CASSPLAGAVVDEQYF. The CDR3 nucleotides are TGTGCCAGCAGCCCCCTAGCGGGAGCAGTCGTAGACGAGCAGTACTTC.

This chain uses TRBV4-3 with TRBJ2-3, with 8 positions matching TRBD2. The CDR3 runs 17 residues. Germline V CDR1 and CDR2: LGHNA, YSLEER. The V and J ends lost 0 bases and 1 base, in that order; junction bases with no gene match: 6. In DNA, the CDR3 is TGCGCCAGCAGCCAAGATCGCAGCGGGAGCCGCACAGATACGCAGTATTTT. This encodes CASSQDRSGSRTDTQYF.

The chain couples TRBV5-5 to TRBJ2-1; D possibly corresponds to TRBD2 (5 bases). Germline V CDR1 and CDR2: SGHKS, YYEKEE (reference sequence). The CDR3 extends over 13 amino acids. V gave up 4 bases and J gave up 6 bases, with 11 bases separating them. The CDR3 here is CASSVSGSNEQFF. In DNA form, the CDR3 reads TGTGCCAGCAGCGTGTCGGGGAGCAATGAGCAGTTCTTC.

This clonotype was seen more than once but under ten times. The CDR3, as DNA: TGTGCCAGCAGCCGGGTCTTAGGGGAGACAGATACGCAGTATTTT. Its protein is CASSRVLGETDTQYF. The chain couples TRBV7-2 to TRBJ2-3, with D perhaps matching TRBD1 or TRBD2 (5 bases each). The length of the CDR3 is 15 residues. Between the trimmed V and J ends, which lost 5 bases and 3 bases, there was a span of 15 bases. CDR1 and CDR2 (germline): SGHTA, FQGNSA. Complete variable domain (other parts from reference TRBV7-2 and TRBJ2-3): GAGVSQSPSNKVTEKGKDVELRCDPISGHTALYWYRQSLGQGLEFLIYFQGNSAPDKSGLPSDRFSAERTGGSVSTLTIQRTQQEDSAVYLCASSRVLGETDTQYFGPGTRLTVL.

The genes are TRBV7-6 and TRBJ2-3, with TRBD2 matching 12 bases. The CDR3 has 16 amino acids. From germline, CDR1 is SGHVS and CDR2 FNYEAQ. Trimming cost V 4 bases and J 2 bases; bases outside gene matches: 4. CDR3 coding DNA: TGTGCCAGCAGCTCCCGGACTAGCGGGGACACAGATACGCAGTATTTT. This encodes CASSSRTSGDTDTQYF.

The table lists this clonotype with a few counts. The chain links TRBV25-1 to TRBJ2-2; 8 positions match TRBD1. The J segment lost 6 bases and the V segment lost 6 bases, leaving 6 bases of the junction unmatched. Germline CDR1 MGHDK, CDR2 SYGVNS. CDR3 length equals 14 residues. The CDR3 loop reads CASSKTGAAGELFF. Here the CDR3 DNA reads TGTGCCAGCAGCAAGACAGGGGCGGCCGGGGAGCTGTTTTTT.

The genes are TRBV7-9 and TRBJ2-5; D gene uncertain. The CDR3 runs to 14 residues. V gave up 1 base and J gave up 4 bases, with 10 bases separating them. Germline CDR1 SEHNR, CDR2 FQNEAQ (reference sequence). Here the CDR3 DNA reads TGTGCCAGCAGCTTAGAGGCAGGCATAGAGACCCAGTACTTC. Amino acid sequence: CASSLEAGIETQYF.

The rearrangement links TRBV11-2 to TRBJ2-7; a weak D match, TRBD1 (5 bases). Trimming removed 3 bases from V and 0 bases from J, with 9 bases in between. The CDR3 loop spans 14 amino acids. Germline loops: CDR1 SGHAT, CDR2 FQNNGV. The CDR3 bases are TGTGCCAGCAGCTTGATGGACAACTCCTACGAGCAGTACTTC. Amino acid sequence: CASSLMDNSYEQYF.

V gene TRBV18 combines with J gene TRBJ1-1; D is uncertain. Trimming took off 1 base at V and 4 bases at J, with 4 bases between the two ends. This CDR3 comprises 12 residues. Per the germline V gene, CDR1 is KGHSH and CDR2 is LQKENI. CDR3 in amino acids: CASSPRPTEAFF. The CDR3 DNA reads as TGTGCCAGCTCACCACGCCCCACTGAAGCTTTCTTT.

V is TRBV20-1 and J is TRBJ1-2; 7 bases are shared with TRBD1. In germline, CDR1 is DFQATT, CDR2 SNEGSKA (reference sequence). V lost 7 bases, J lost 6 bases, and 14 bases stayed unmatched. This CDR3 contains 14 residues. The CDR3 nucleotides are TGCAGTGACGGCCCAGGGGGGGCGTTGGATGGCTACACCTTC. Translated, it gives CSDGPGGALDGYTF.